What follows describes a single TCR beta chain. The antigen remains unidentified. The data were produced by immunoSEQ multiplex PCR, yet TCRdb's version contains in-frame clones alone and is incomplete. The data show about 30,000 clones, around 82% seen once. The data were taken from a study of T cells in narcolepsy. The wider study: Patients with NT1 or NT2 and healthy control donors were enrolled.

Germline CDR1 reads SGHTA; CDR2 reads FQGNSA. This CDR3 has 11 amino acids. Whole-study results and caveats: Blood of same and different patients, but not healthy controls, reportedly held recurring autoreactive clonotypes. Some memory CD4+ repertoires had no autoreactive clone sequences.

This rearrangement joins TRBV7-2 to TRBJ2-5; 8 nucleotides match TRBD1. The clonotype was recovered from a human donor with narcolepsy. The source material was CD45RA- memory CD4+ T cells from PBMCs. The CDR3 loop reads CASQGAKTQYF. Written as DNA, the CDR3 is TGTGCTTCTCAGGGGGCAAAGACCCAGTACTTC.